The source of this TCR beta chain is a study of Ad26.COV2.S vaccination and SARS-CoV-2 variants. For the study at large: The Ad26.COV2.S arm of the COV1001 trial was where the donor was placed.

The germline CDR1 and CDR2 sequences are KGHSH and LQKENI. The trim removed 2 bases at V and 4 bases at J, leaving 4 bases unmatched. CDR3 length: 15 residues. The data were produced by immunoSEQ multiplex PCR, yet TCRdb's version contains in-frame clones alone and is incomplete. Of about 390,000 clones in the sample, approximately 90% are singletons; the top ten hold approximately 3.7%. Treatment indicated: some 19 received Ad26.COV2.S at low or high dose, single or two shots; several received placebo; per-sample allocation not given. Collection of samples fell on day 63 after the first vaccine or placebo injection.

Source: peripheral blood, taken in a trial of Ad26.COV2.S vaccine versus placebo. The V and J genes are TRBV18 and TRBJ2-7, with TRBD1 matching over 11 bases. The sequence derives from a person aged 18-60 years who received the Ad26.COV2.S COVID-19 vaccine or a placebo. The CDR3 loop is CASSPGTGGEYEQYF. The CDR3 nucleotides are TGTGCCAGCTCACCAGGGACAGGGGGTGAATACGAGCAGTACTTC.